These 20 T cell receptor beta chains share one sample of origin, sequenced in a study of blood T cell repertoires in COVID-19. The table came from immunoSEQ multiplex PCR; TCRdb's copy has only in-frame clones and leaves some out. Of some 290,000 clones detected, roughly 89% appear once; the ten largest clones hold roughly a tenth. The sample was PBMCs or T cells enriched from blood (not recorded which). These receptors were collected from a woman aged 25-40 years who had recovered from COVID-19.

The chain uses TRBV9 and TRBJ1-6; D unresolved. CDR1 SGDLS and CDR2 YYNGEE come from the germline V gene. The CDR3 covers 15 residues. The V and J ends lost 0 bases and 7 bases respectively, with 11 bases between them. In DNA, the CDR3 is TGTGCCAGCAGCGTAGATGGACTCGGAAATTCACCCCTCCACTTT. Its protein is CASSVDGLGNSPLHF.

The CDR3 DNA reads TGCGCCAGCAGCTTGGTTAGGGGAACTGAGCAGTTCTTC. It yields the protein CASSLVRGTEQFF. The genes are TRBV5-1 and TRBJ2-1; D might be TRBD1 (5 bases). The CDR3 totals 13 residues. With 0 bases removed from V and 9 bases from J, the gap between germline ends came to 10 bases. From germline, CDR1 is SGHRS and CDR2 YFSETQ.

The CDR3 region has the DNA TGTGCCAGCAGTTTACAGGGCACAGATACGCAGTATTTT. It encodes CASSLQGTDTQYF. The chain combines TRBV28 with TRBJ2-3; D remains unclear. The CDR3 spans 13 residues. V shed 2 bases and J shed 1 base, with 4 bases lying between them. Germline CDR1 and CDR2: MDHEN and SYDVKM.

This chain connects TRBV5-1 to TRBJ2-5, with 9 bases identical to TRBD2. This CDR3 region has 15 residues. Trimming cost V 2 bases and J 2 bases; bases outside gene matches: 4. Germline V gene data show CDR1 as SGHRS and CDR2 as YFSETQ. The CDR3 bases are TGCGCCAGCAGCTTAAGCGGGAGGAATCAAGAGACCCAGTACTTC. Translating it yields CASSLSGRNQETQYF. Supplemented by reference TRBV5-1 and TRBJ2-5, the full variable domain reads KAGVTQTPRYLIKTRGQQVTLSCSPISGHRSVSWYQQTPGQGLQFLFEYFSETQRNKGNFPGRFSGRQFSNSRSEMNVSTLELGDSALYLCASSLSGRNQETQYFGPGTRLLVL.

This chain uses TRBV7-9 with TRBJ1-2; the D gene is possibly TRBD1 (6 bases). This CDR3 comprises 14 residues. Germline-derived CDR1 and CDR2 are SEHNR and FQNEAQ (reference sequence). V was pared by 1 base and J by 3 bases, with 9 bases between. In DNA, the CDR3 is TGTGCCAGCAGCTTAGGGGACAACTACTATGGCTACACCTTC. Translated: CASSLGDNYYGYTF.

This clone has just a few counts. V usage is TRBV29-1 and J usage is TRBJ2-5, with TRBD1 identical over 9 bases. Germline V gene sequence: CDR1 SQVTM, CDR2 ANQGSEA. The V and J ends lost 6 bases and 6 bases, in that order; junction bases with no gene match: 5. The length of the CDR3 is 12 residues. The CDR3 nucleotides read TGCAGCGTCGCCGGGACAGGGAAGACCCAGTACTTC. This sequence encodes CSVAGTGKTQYF.

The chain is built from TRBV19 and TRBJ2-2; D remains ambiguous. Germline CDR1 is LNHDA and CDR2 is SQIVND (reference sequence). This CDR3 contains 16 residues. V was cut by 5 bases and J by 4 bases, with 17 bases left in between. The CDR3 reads CASSLYSLSGTGELFF. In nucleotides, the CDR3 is TGTGCCAGTAGTCTCTATTCATTATCGGGCACCGGGGAGCTGTTTTTT.

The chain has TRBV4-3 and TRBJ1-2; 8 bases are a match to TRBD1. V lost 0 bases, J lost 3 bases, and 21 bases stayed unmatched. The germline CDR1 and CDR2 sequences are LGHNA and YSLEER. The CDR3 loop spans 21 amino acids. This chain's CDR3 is CASSQDKIWGTGGNAHYGYTF. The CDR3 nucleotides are TGCGCCAGCAGCCAAGATAAGATCTGGGGAACAGGGGGTAACGCACACTATGGCTACACCTTC.

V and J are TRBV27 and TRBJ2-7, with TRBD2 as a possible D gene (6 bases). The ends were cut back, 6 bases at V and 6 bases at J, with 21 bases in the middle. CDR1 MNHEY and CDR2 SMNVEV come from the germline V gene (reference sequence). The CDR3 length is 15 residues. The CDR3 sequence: CASSRGTPVLSEQYF. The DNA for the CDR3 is TGTGCCAGCAGCCGCGGGACTCCTGTTCTTTCCGAGCAGTACTTC.

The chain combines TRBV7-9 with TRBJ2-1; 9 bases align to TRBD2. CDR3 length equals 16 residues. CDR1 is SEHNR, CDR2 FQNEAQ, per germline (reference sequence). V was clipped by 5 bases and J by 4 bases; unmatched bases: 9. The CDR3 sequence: CASSGIAGVRYNEQFF. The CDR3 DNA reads TGTGCCAGCAGCGGAATAGCGGGAGTAAGATACAATGAGCAGTTCTTC.

The CDR3 protein is CASSVPPGRDPYEQYF. In nucleotides, the CDR3 is TGTGCCAGCAGTGTTCCCCCGGGGCGGGATCCCTACGAGCAGTACTTC. The chain combines TRBV6-1 with TRBJ2-7; a possible D gene is TRBD2 (6 bases). CDR1 MNHNS and CDR2 SASEGT come from the germline V gene. The CDR3 is 16 amino acids. V lost 4 bases and J 2 bases, leaving 18 bases between the germline ends.

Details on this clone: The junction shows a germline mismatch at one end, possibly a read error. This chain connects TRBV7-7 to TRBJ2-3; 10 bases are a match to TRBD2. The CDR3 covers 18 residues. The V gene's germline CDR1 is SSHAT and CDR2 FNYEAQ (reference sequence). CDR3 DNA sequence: TGTGCTAGCAGCTTACGTTTCCTAGCGGGAGTTTGGGCAGATACGCAGTATTTT. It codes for CASSLRFLAGVWADTQYF.

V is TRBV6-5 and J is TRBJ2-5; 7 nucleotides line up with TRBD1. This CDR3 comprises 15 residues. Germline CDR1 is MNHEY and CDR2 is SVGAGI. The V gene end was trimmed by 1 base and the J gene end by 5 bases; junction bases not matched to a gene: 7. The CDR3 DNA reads TGTGCCAGCAGTTACTACGGGACAGTCGGCGAGACCCAGTACTTC. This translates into CASSYYGTVGETQYF.

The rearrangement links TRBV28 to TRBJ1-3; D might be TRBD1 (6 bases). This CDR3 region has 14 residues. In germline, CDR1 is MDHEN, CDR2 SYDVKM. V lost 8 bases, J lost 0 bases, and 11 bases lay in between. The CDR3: CASLGTLSGNTIYF. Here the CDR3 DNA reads TGTGCCAGCCTCGGGACACTCTCTGGAAACACCATATATTTT.

The CDR3 region has the DNA TGTGCCAGCAGCTCTCAGGGGGCGCTGGGGGCATACTCCTACGAGCAGTACTTC. It is translated as CASSSQGALGAYSYEQYF. The rearrangement links TRBV9 to TRBJ2-7; TRBD1 aligns across 8 bases. Germline V gives CDR1 SGDLS, CDR2 YYNGEE. This CDR3 spans 18 amino acids. J lost 0 bases, V lost 4 bases, and 15 bases had no gene match. Filled out from reference TRBV9 and TRBJ2-7, the complete variable domain reads DSGVTQTPKHLITATGQRVTLRCSPRSGDLSVYWYQQSLDQGLQFLIQYYNGEERAKGNILERFSAQQFPDLHSELNLSSLELGDSALYFCASSSQGALGAYSYEQYFGPGTRLTVT.

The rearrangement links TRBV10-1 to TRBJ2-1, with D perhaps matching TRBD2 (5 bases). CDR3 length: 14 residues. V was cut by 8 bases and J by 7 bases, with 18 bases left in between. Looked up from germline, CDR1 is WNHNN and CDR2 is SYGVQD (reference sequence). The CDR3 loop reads CASSIERPRNEQFF. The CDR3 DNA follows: TGCGCCAGCTCAATAGAGCGGCCTAGAAATGAGCAGTTCTTC.

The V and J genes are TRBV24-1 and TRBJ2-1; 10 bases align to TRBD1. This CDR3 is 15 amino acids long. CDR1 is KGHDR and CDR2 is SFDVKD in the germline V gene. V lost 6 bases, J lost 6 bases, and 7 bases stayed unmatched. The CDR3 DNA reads TGTGCCACCAGTCTAGGGACAGGGGTCGGCAATGAGCAGTTCTTC. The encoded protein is CATSLGTGVGNEQFF.

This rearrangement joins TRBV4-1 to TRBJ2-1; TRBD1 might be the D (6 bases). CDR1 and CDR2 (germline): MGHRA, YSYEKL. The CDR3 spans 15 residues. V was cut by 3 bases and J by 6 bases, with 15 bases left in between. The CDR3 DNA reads TGCGCCAGCAGCCATGCCGGTGTACAGGGCAATGAGCAGTTCTTC. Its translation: CASSHAGVQGNEQFF.

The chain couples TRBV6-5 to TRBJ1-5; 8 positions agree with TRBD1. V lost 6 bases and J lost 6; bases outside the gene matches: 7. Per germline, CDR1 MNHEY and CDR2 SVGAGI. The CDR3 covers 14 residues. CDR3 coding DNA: TGTGCCAGCAGGGCAGGGGGCGACGGTCAGCCCCAGCATTTT. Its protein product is CASRAGGDGQPQHF.

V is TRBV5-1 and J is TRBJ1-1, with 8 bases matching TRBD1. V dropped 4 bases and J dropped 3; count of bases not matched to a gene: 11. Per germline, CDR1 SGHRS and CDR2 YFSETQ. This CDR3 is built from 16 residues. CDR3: CASSPSPGTGDTEAFF. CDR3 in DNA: TGCGCCAGCAGCCCATCGCCTGGGACAGGAGACACTGAAGCTTTCTTT.